The source of this TCR beta chain is a study of cytomegalovirus exposure and HLA in healthy donors. The PCR was carried out with 60 Vbeta primers and 13 Jbeta primers. Sequenced by immunoSEQ multiplex PCR; TCRdb stores in-frame clones only, minus some. The data show under 200,000 clones, over 65% seen once. The CDR3 is 15 residues long. With 1 base clipped from V and 5 bases from J, the junction kept 7 bases outside the gene matches. Germline CDR1 reads SGHTA; CDR2 reads FQGNSA. The material sequenced was PBMCs. The receptor was isolated from a woman aged 45-65 years in good health and CMV-seropositive. J is TRBJ2-7 and V is TRBV7-2, with TRBD1 matching 8 bases. CDR3 loop: CASSLVSGGLNEQYF. Here the CDR3 DNA reads TGTGCCAGCAGCTTAGTGTCAGGGGGCTTGAACGAGCAGTACTTC.